Described below is a single TCR beta chain sequence and its context. No antigen is known for it. Each CDR3 protein gets one entry after TCRdb re-called the RT-PCR reads with MiXCR. The sample lists about 500,000 distinct CDR3 sequences, 15% to 20% seen once, with approximately 3% in the top ten. The data were obtained in a study of response to subunit inactivated influenza vaccine. Study observations and caveats: Authors suggested that a seasonal influenza vaccination recruits few new T cells each time.

This CDR3 spans 15 amino acids. V was shortened by 3 bases and J by 1 base, with 12 bases between the two germline ends. Germline V CDR1 and CDR2: LGHNA, YSLEER. This chain joins TRBV4-3 and TRBJ1-1; tentatively, D is TRBD1 (6 bases). The TCR was taken from a man aged 45 to 70 who received an inactivated influenza vaccine. The specimen was CD4+ T cells sorted from PBMCs, collected around 25 months after vaccination. CDR3 nucleotides: TGCGCCAGCAGCCAGGAGGGGACACCGAACACTGAAGCTTTCTTT. Its protein is CASSQEGTPNTEAFF.